The 17 T cell receptor beta chains below come from one sample, sequenced in a study of cytotoxic CD8 clonotypes in ibrutinib-treated CLL. Generated by immunoSEQ multiplex PCR, the TCRdb table keeps only in-frame clones and is missing some. The sample includes more than 85,000 clones, around 80% of them seen just once. This specimen was PBMCs, taken after 12 months of ibrutinib treatment. The source is a human donor with chronic lymphocytic leukemia.

V and J are TRBV30 and TRBJ1-1, with unresolved D. Germline V gives CDR1 GTSNPN, CDR2 SVGIG (reference sequence). The CDR3 totals 13 residues. The V gene lost 3 bases and the J gene lost 3 bases, with 11 bases spanning the gap. Here the CDR3 reads CAWRWRRDTEAFF. In nucleotides, the CDR3 is TGTGCCTGGAGATGGCGGCGGGACACTGAAGCTTTCTTT. The variable domain in full, completed from reference TRBV30 and TRBJ1-1, reads SQTIHQWPATLVQPVGSPLSLECTVEGTSNPNLYWYRQAAGRGLQLLFYSVGIGQISSEVPQNLSASRPQDRQFILSSKKLLLSDSGFYLCAWRWRRDTEAFFGQGTRLTVV.

V and J are TRBV5-1 and TRBJ2-7, with 8 bases lining up with TRBD1. This CDR3 is 15 amino acids long. The germline V gene has CDR1 SGHRS and CDR2 YFSETQ. V shed 4 bases and J 5 bases; nucleotides not matched to a gene: 11. The CDR3 sequence is CASSAPGQAVHEQYF. The CDR3 nucleotides are TGCGCCAGCAGCGCCCCGGGACAGGCTGTCCACGAGCAGTACTTC.

The chain links TRBV19 to TRBJ2-7; possibly TRBD2 for D (6 bases). The CDR3 is 15 residues long. The germline gives CDR1 LNHDA, CDR2 SQIVND (reference sequence). V lost 4 bases, J lost 7 bases, and 20 bases lay in between. CDR3 amino acids: CASSSSGPGLREQYF. CDR3 in DNA: TGTGCCAGTAGTAGTTCGGGACCGGGACTGAGGGAGCAGTACTTC.

This rearrangement joins TRBV7-2 to TRBJ2-7; 11 nucleotides match TRBD2. Trimming took 7 bases from V and 3 from J; bases not matched to a gene: 5. The germline CDR1 and CDR2 sequences are SGHTA and FQGNSA. This CDR3 region has 14 residues. CDR3 in DNA: TGTGCCAGCACCGTAGCGGGGGGGCACTACGAGCAGTACTTC. Protein product: CASTVAGGHYEQYF.

The J gene is TRBJ2-1, the V gene TRBV11-3, with D perhaps given as TRBD1 or TRBD2 (5 bases each). V dropped 5 bases and J dropped 10 bases, with 18 bases sitting between them. The CDR3 extends over 14 amino acids. CDR1 and CDR2 from the germline V gene are SGHNT and YENEEA. The CDR3 region is CASSPGTVEGEQFF. CDR3 bases: TGTGCCAGCAGCCCTGGGACGGTCGAAGGCGAGCAGTTCTTC.

The chain recombines TRBV6-1 with TRBJ1-4; the D is unclear. V lost 4 bases, J lost 0 bases, and 12 bases lay in between. The germline V gene encodes CDR1 MNHNS and CDR2 SASEGT. This CDR3 comprises 16 residues. CDR3 in DNA: TGTGCCAGCAGTGTGTACAGCGTTTCAACTAATGAAAAACTGTTTTTT. Translation: CASSVYSVSTNEKLFF.

V is TRBV28 and J is TRBJ2-7; 10 nucleotides agree with TRBD1. The germline V gene has CDR1 MDHEN and CDR2 SYDVKM. The CDR3 covers 15 residues. J gave up 1 base and V 3 bases, and 3 bases lay outside the gene matches. The CDR3 sequence is CASSFPGQGSYEQYF. DNA of the CDR3: TGTGCCAGCAGTTTTCCGGGACAGGGGTCCTACGAGCAGTACTTC. Full variable domain (missing parts from reference TRBV28 and TRBJ2-7): DVKVTQSSRYLVKRTGEKVFLECVQDMDHENMFWYRQDPGLGLRLIYFSYDVKMKEKGDIPEGYSVSREKKERFSLILESASTNQTSMYLCASSFPGQGSYEQYFGPGTRLTVT.

This clone was detected once. The J gene is TRBJ1-1, the V gene TRBV7-9; the match to TRBD1 covers 8 bases. V shed 4 bases, J shed 1 base, and the junction held 5 bases outside the gene matches. There are 15 residues in the CDR3. Germline CDR1 SEHNR, CDR2 FQNEAQ (reference sequence). The CDR3 loop reads CASSSRQGKNTEAFF. The CDR3 DNA follows: TGTGCCAGCAGCTCCCGACAGGGGAAGAACACTGAAGCTTTCTTT.

The chain recombines TRBV29-1 with TRBJ1-2, with TRBD1 matching over 7 bases. Germline V CDR1 and CDR2: SQVTM, ANQGSEA. The V and J ends lost 7 bases and 6 bases, in that order; junction bases with no gene match: 14. CDR3 length: 14 amino acids. The CDR3 here is CSGRDSGLEHGYTF. The CDR3 DNA reads TGCAGCGGCCGGGACAGTGGGCTGGAACATGGCTACACCTTC.

In its sample, this clone was seen a few times. V usage is TRBV5-6 and J usage is TRBJ1-2; D is unresolved. V lost 5 bases to trimming and J lost 7 bases, with 12 bases between them. This CDR3 spans 12 amino acids. Looked up from germline, CDR1 is SGHDT and CDR2 is YYEEEE. The CDR3 loop reads CASRREGGGYTF. The CDR3 DNA is TGTGCCAGCAGACGTGAGGGAGGTGGCTACACCTTC.

This chain joins TRBV6-6 and TRBJ1-3, with a weak D call TRBD1 (5 bases). Trimming pared 5 bases from V and 4 bases from J, leaving 15 bases between. CDR1 is MNHNY and CDR2 is SVGAGI in the germline V gene (reference sequence). The CDR3 has 15 residues. CDR3 protein: CASSQGTTRGNTIYF. For the CDR3, the DNA is TGTGCCAGCAGTCAGGGAACCACGAGAGGAAACACCATATATTTT.

This rearrangement joins TRBV5-8 to TRBJ1-5; D perhaps matches TRBD1 (6 bases). The CDR3 contains 13 residues. V dropped 3 bases and J dropped 6 bases, with 10 bases sitting between them. CDR1 and CDR2 (germline): SGHTS, YDEGEE. The DNA for the CDR3 is TGTGCCAGCAGCTGGGGGGGCGGTCAGCCCCAGCATTTT. This sequence encodes CASSWGGGQPQHF.

The table lists this clone with many counts. The V gene is TRBV30, the J gene TRBJ1-1, with TRBD1 as a possible D gene (5 bases). V lost 3 bases to trimming and J lost 1 base, with 9 bases between them. The CDR3 runs to 13 residues. The germline V gene has CDR1 GTSNPN and CDR2 SVGIG (reference sequence). CDR3 amino acids: CAWRRDPNTEAFF. The CDR3 DNA reads as TGTGCCTGGAGAAGGGACCCGAACACTGAAGCTTTCTTT.

The rearrangement links TRBV15 to TRBJ1-4; no firm D call. Germline V gene lookup returns CDR1 LNHNV and CDR2 YYDKDF (reference sequence). Trimming removed 2 bases from V and 4 bases from J, with 11 bases in between. CDR3 size: 15 residues. This CDR3 is CATSRPQDGNEKLFF. The CDR3 DNA is TGTGCCACCAGCAGACCCCAGGACGGTAATGAAAAACTGTTTTTT.

V usage is TRBV7-2 and J usage is TRBJ1-2; no definite D call. The germline V gene encodes CDR1 SGHTA and CDR2 FQGNSA. The CDR3 is 13 residues long. V was clipped by 5 bases and J by 0 bases, with 7 bases between them. The CDR3 protein is CASSVQTNYGYTF. The CDR3 nucleotides read TGTGCCAGCAGCGTACAGACTAACTATGGCTACACCTTC.

The CDR3 region has the DNA TGTGCCAGCAGTGATGGGGAGAAAGGCTACACCTTC. This gives the protein CASSDGEKGYTF. V is TRBV6-4 and J is TRBJ1-2; unclear D gene. In germline, CDR1 is MRHNA, CDR2 SNTAGT. The CDR3 covers 12 residues. V lost 3 bases to trimming and J lost 8 bases, with 10 bases between them.

This clone has only one observation. The chain is built from TRBV7-2 and TRBJ2-1, with 14 nucleotides matching TRBD2. This CDR3 contains 18 residues. V was clipped by 5 bases and J by 0 bases; unmatched bases: 6. The germline gives CDR1 SGHTA, CDR2 FQGNSA. CDR3 region: CASSTTSGGESSYNEQFF. The DNA of the CDR3 is TGTGCCAGCAGCACGACTAGCGGGGGGGAAAGCTCCTACAATGAGCAGTTCTTC. Looking up the rest from reference TRBV7-2 and TRBJ2-1 gives the full variable domain: GAGVSQSPSNKVTEKGKDVELRCDPISGHTALYWYRQSLGQGLEFLIYFQGNSAPDKSGLPSDRFSAERTGGSVSTLTIQRTQQEDSAVYLCASSTTSGGESSYNEQFFGPGTRLTVL.